This entry lists 6 T cell receptor beta chains sequenced from one sample in a study of blood T cell repertoires in COVID-19. Assay: immunoSEQ multiplex PCR; the TCRdb copy retains only in-frame clones and omits some. The table includes 400,000 or so clones, 90% detected once. Sample: PBMCs or T cells enriched from blood (not recorded which). All receptors come from a man aged 18 to 29 who had recovered from COVID-19.

The V call is TRBV27, the J call TRBJ2-1; a possible D gene is TRBD2 (6 bases). The CDR3 loop spans 15 amino acids. V lost 8 bases, J lost 4 bases, and 18 bases lay in between. Germline CDR1 and CDR2: MNHEY and SMNVEV (reference sequence). As DNA, the CDR3 is TGTGCCAGCGGCCCGGGCGGGGTCAATTACAATGAGCAGTTCTTC. This encodes CASGPGGVNYNEQFF.

This chain joins TRBV14 and TRBJ2-1; 10 nucleotides match TRBD2. This CDR3 region has 17 residues. Per germline, CDR1 SGHDN and CDR2 FVKESK. V was clipped by 3 bases and J by 0 bases; unmatched bases: 5. As DNA, the CDR3 is TGTGCCAGCAGCCATAGACTAGCGGGCAGCTCCTACAATGAGCAGTTCTTC. This gives the protein CASSHRLAGSSYNEQFF.

V usage is TRBV30 and J usage is TRBJ1-3; D not resolved. The CDR3 loop spans 15 amino acids. V shed 1 base and J shed 4 bases, with 14 bases lying between them. Germline V gives CDR1 GTSNPN, CDR2 SVGIG (reference sequence). The CDR3 coding sequence is TGTGCCTGGAGTGAACCCCAGCGGCTCGGAAACACCATATATTTT. Translation gives CAWSEPQRLGNTIYF.

This clone was recorded once. The chain carries TRBV2 and TRBJ1-5, with D possibly matching TRBD1 (5 bases). CDR1 SNHLY and CDR2 FYNNEI come from the germline V gene. The CDR3 runs 15 residues. V gave up 4 bases and J gave up 4 bases, with 14 bases separating them. The CDR3: CASSARVGTNQPQHF. The CDR3 DNA reads TGTGCCAGCAGTGCTCGGGTGGGGACTAATCAGCCCCAGCATTTT.

This chain joins TRBV7-9 and TRBJ2-2; 10 nucleotides line up with TRBD1. V was clipped by 5 bases and J by 4 bases; unmatched bases: 7. The CDR3 is 16 amino acids. CDR1 and CDR2 from the germline V gene are SEHNR and FQNEAQ (reference sequence). CDR3 nucleotide sequence: TGTGCCAGCAGCCCCGGGACAGGGGTTACCACCGGGGAGCTGTTTTTT. Its translation is CASSPGTGVTTGELFF.

The gene calls are TRBV24-1 and TRBJ2-3, with TRBD2 matching over 9 bases. This CDR3 is built from 15 residues. The germline V gene encodes CDR1 KGHDR and CDR2 SFDVKD. After removal of 3 bases from V and 4 bases from J, the junction contained 4 bases not matched to a gene. The CDR3 here is CATSDDSGSPDTQYF. In DNA form, the CDR3 reads TGTGCCACCAGTGATGATAGCGGGAGCCCAGATACGCAGTATTTT.